Listed here are 28 T cell receptor beta chains from one sample, sequenced in a study of CD8 T cells in Susac syndrome. About 0.5 to 1 ug RNA was reverse transcribed with random hexamers. TCRdb ran MiXCR on the immunoSEQ multiplex PCR reads and lists one entry per CDR3 protein. The repertoire holds roughly 150,000 distinct CDR3 sequences, about 95% seen once, with under 0.15% in the top ten. What was sequenced was CD8+ T cells from PBMCs. These receptors all come from a human donor with multiple sclerosis.

The chain carries TRBV5-6 and TRBJ2-3, with TRBD2 matching over 10 bases. Trimming removed 4 bases from V and 9 bases from J; junction bases left unmatched: 14. The V gene's germline CDR1 is SGHDT and CDR2 YYEEEE. This CDR3 contains 16 residues. The CDR3: CASSRSGGPSSGTQYF. The DNA of the CDR3 is TGTGCCAGCAGCCGTAGCGGGGGGCCTTCCTCGGGGACGCAGTATTTT.

This chain connects TRBV20-1 to TRBJ2-1; TRBD1 matches at 7 bases. V was clipped by 2 bases and J by 0 bases; unmatched bases: 10. CDR1 is DFQATT and CDR2 is SNEGSKA in the germline V gene (reference sequence). This CDR3 has 17 residues. CDR3 DNA: TGCAGTGCTAGACCGAAGGACAGGAGTCGCTCCTACAATGAGCAGTTCTTC. Amino acid sequence: CSARPKDRSRSYNEQFF.

V gene TRBV30 combines with J gene TRBJ1-4; 8 bases are a match to TRBD1. V dropped 4 bases and J dropped 6; count of bases not matched to a gene: 7. CDR3 size: 14 residues. Germline lookup yields CDR1 GTSNPN and CDR2 SVGIG (reference sequence). This CDR3 reads CAWTGTGLYEKLFF. In DNA form, the CDR3 reads TGTGCCTGGACCGGGACAGGCCTCTATGAAAAACTGTTTTTT.

This chain uses TRBV15 with TRBJ2-3; D remains ambiguous. V was clipped by 1 base and J by 1 base, with 15 bases between them. This CDR3 comprises 17 residues. Germline V lookup: CDR1 LNHNV, CDR2 YYDKDF (reference sequence). The CDR3 DNA is TGTGCCACCAGCAGAGCCCGGGCAATGGACGGCACAGATACGCAGTATTTT. Translation gives CATSRARAMDGTDTQYF.

Here the CDR3 reads CASSVVASGGYEQFF. The CDR3 DNA is TGTGCCAGCAGCGTAGTGGCTAGCGGGGGCTATGAGCAGTTCTTC. The chain joins TRBV9 to TRBJ2-1; 10 bases are shared with TRBD2. This CDR3 comprises 15 residues. From germline, CDR1 is SGDLS and CDR2 YYNGEE. J lost 8 bases, V lost 0 bases, and 5 bases had no gene match.

The J gene is TRBJ1-2, the V gene TRBV29-1; D is uncertain. The germline V gene has CDR1 SQVTM and CDR2 ANQGSEA. This CDR3 comprises 15 residues. Trimming cost V 7 bases and J 2 bases, with 20 bases left between them. The DNA of the CDR3 is TGCAGCGCCATCATCTTTGAGGTCGTGAACTATGGCTACACCTTC. Its protein product is CSAIIFEVVNYGYTF.

The genes are TRBV5-1 and TRBJ1-1; D gene uncertain. The CDR3 contains 14 residues. V lost 5 bases and J 6 bases, leaving 17 bases between the germline ends. Germline V lookup: CDR1 SGHRS, CDR2 YFSETQ. CDR3 loop: CASRPPTDGPEAFF. For the CDR3, the DNA is TGCGCCAGCAGACCCCCAACCGACGGACCTGAAGCTTTCTTT. The variable domain in full, completed from reference TRBV5-1 and TRBJ1-1, reads KAGVTQTPRYLIKTRGQQVTLSCSPISGHRSVSWYQQTPGQGLQFLFEYFSETQRNKGNFPGRFSGRQFSNSRSEMNVSTLELGDSALYLCASRPPTDGPEAFFGQGTRLTVV.

This chain joins TRBV29-1 and TRBJ1-1; D unclear. CDR1 and CDR2 from the germline V gene are SQVTM and ANQGSEA. The CDR3 extends over 14 amino acids. V gave up 4 bases and J gave up 0 bases, with 12 bases separating them. The CDR3 nucleotides read TGCAGCGTTGCAGGTGGAAAATTGAACACTGAAGCTTTCTTT. Translation: CSVAGGKLNTEAFF.

This rearrangement joins TRBV20-1 to TRBJ2-1, with TRBD1 as a possible D gene (6 bases). V lost 6 bases, J lost 4 bases, and 19 bases lay in between. In germline, CDR1 is DFQATT, CDR2 SNEGSKA (reference sequence). The CDR3 loop spans 15 amino acids. CDR3 sequence (DNA): TGCAGTGCACTTTTCCTGCGGACAGTTTACAATGAGCAGTTCTTC. This translates into CSALFLRTVYNEQFF.

The CDR3 protein is CAWNGSPLTYNEQFF. CDR3 DNA: TGTGCCTGGAACGGTAGCCCCCTAACCTACAATGAGCAGTTCTTC. The chain employs TRBV30 and TRBJ2-1, with unresolved D. V lost 4 bases and J lost 2, with 15 bases in between. The CDR3 has 15 residues. Looked up from germline, CDR1 is GTSNPN and CDR2 is SVGIG (reference sequence).

This clonotype has a handful of counts. The genes are TRBV30 and TRBJ1-5; D remains unclear. Germline lookup yields CDR1 GTSNPN and CDR2 SVGIG (reference sequence). The CDR3 covers 16 residues. V lost 0 bases and J 0 bases, leaving 12 bases between the germline ends. The CDR3: CAWSVAGRSSNQPQHF. CDR3 in DNA: TGTGCCTGGAGTGTAGCGGGCAGGAGTAGCAATCAGCCCCAGCATTTT.

This rearrangement joins TRBV3-1 to TRBJ2-7; the match to TRBD1 covers 9 bases. The germline V gene encodes CDR1 LGHDT and CDR2 YNNKEL (reference sequence). The CDR3 totals 16 residues. The trim removed 3 bases at V and 0 bases at J, leaving 6 bases unmatched. CDR3 nucleotides: TGTGCCAGCAGCCACAGGGGACAGGGCGTCTCCTACGAGCAGTACTTC. It is translated as CASSHRGQGVSYEQYF.

For this clonotype: One end of the junction varies from germline; a read error may be responsible. V usage is TRBV5-6 and J usage is TRBJ2-6; either TRBD1 or TRBD2 may supply D (5 bases each). Germline assignment: CDR1 SGHDT and CDR2 YYEEEE. There are 14 residues in the CDR3. The CDR3 here is CASSLAAGANVLIF. CDR3 DNA: TGTGCCAGCAGCTTGGCAGCCGGGGCCAACGTCCTGATTTTC.

This chain links TRBV29-1 with TRBJ2-7; D is possibly TRBD2 (5 bases). Germline-derived CDR1 and CDR2 are SQVTM and ANQGSEA. The CDR3 spans 11 residues. Trimming shortened V by 5 bases and J by 7 bases, and 12 bases separated the two germline ends. CDR3 in amino acids: CSVRDRREQYF. The CDR3 nucleotides read TGCAGCGTTCGGGATCGGAGGGAGCAGTACTTC.

The J gene is TRBJ2-7, the V gene TRBV2; D gene unclear. In germline, CDR1 is SNHLY, CDR2 FYNNEI. The CDR3 spans 14 residues. Trimming pared 0 bases from V and 4 bases from J, leaving 10 bases between. CDR3 residues: CASSEAGQWYEQYF. CDR3 nucleotide sequence: TGTGCCAGCAGTGAAGCGGGCCAGTGGTACGAGCAGTACTTC.

The J gene is TRBJ1-2, the V gene TRBV13; 8 bases fit TRBD1. The germline V gene encodes CDR1 PRHDT and CDR2 FYEKMQ (reference sequence). CDR3 length: 15 residues. Trimming at V came to 2 bases and at J to 8 bases, leaving 10 bases not matched to a gene. The CDR3 protein is CASSLLSSRGPGYTF. The CDR3 DNA follows: TGTGCCAGCAGCTTACTATCCAGCAGGGGGCCAGGCTACACCTTC.

The chain couples TRBV18 to TRBJ1-1; TRBD1 matches 8 bases. V gave up 6 bases and J gave up 5 bases; unmatched junction bases: 17. The CDR3 runs to 17 residues. CDR1 and CDR2 from the germline V gene are KGHSH and LQKENI. CDR3 coding DNA: TGTGCCAGCTCCCCCCCATTGCAGGGGGCTTGGCGGACTGAAGCTTTCTTT. Translation gives CASSPPLQGAWRTEAFF.

The CDR3 DNA sequence: TGTGCCAGCAGTTCAGAAGGTATTCCCGGGCAAAGTGAAGCTTTCTTT. This gives the protein CASSSEGIPGQSEAFF. J is TRBJ1-1 and V is TRBV6-2 or TRBV6-3; D is unclear. Trimming pared 4 bases from V and 7 bases from J, leaving 22 bases between. There are 16 residues in the CDR3. Looked up from germline, CDR1 is MNHEY and CDR2 is SVGEGT.

V usage is TRBV15 and J usage is TRBJ2-3, with D unclear. CDR3 length: 15 amino acids. V lost 3 bases to trimming and J lost 2 bases, with 12 bases between them. CDR1 and CDR2 from the germline V gene are LNHNV and YYDKDF (reference sequence). In DNA, the CDR3 is TGTGCCACCAGCAGCAACCAGGCTGACACAGATACGCAGTATTTT. It encodes CATSSNQADTDTQYF.

This rearrangement joins TRBV10-3 to TRBJ2-5, with D hard to call. Trimming stripped 0 bases from V and 5 bases from J, with 7 bases between. CDR3 length equals 13 residues. The germline gives CDR1 ENHRY, CDR2 SYGVKD. The CDR3 is CAISESILETQYF. The CDR3 DNA follows: TGTGCCATCAGTGAGTCGATTCTGGAGACCCAGTACTTC.

The gene calls are TRBV23-1 and TRBJ2-2, with 10 bases aligning to TRBD1. TRBV23-1 is identified as an open reading frame with a role that is uncertain. Trimming cost V 5 bases and J 7 bases; bases outside gene matches: 7. This CDR3 has 15 amino acids. Here the CDR3 reads CASSFTGQGNGELFF. As DNA, the CDR3 is TGCGCCAGCAGTTTCACGGGACAGGGGAACGGGGAGCTGTTTTTT.

The genes are TRBV5-1 and TRBJ2-5, with D perhaps matching TRBD1 (6 bases). Looked up from germline, CDR1 is SGHRS and CDR2 is YFSETQ. Trimming stripped 5 bases from V and 0 bases from J, with 20 bases between. The length of the CDR3 is 17 residues. CDR3 in DNA: TGCGCCAGCAGGGAAGGGGACACTATCGGTAACCAAGAGACCCAGTACTTC. Amino acids: CASREGDTIGNQETQYF.

Only one count was recorded for this clonotype. V usage is TRBV15 and J usage is TRBJ1-4; 8 positions agree with TRBD1. The V gene end was trimmed by 5 bases and the J gene end by 8 bases; junction bases not matched to a gene: 19. The CDR3 extends over 18 amino acids. Germline V gives CDR1 LNHNV, CDR2 YYDKDF (reference sequence). CDR3 residues: CATSGGEDRVRPREKLFF. The CDR3 DNA reads TGTGCCACCAGCGGCGGGGAGGACAGGGTGAGACCGAGGGAAAAACTGTTTTTT.

The J gene is TRBJ1-5, the V gene TRBV12-5, with unresolved D. The germline V and J ends were trimmed by 6 bases and 0 bases, with 6 bases remaining between them. Germline CDR1 and CDR2: LGHNT and FRNRAP. The CDR3 has 13 residues. CDR3 residues: CASGQISNQPQHF. In nucleotides, the CDR3 is TGTGCTAGTGGACAGATTAGCAATCAGCCCCAGCATTTT.

V gene TRBV29-1 combines with J gene TRBJ1-5; no definite D call. The CDR3 runs 13 residues. V lost 2 bases and J lost 8, with 13 bases in between. The germline gives CDR1 SQVTM, CDR2 ANQGSEA. CDR3 region: CSVEWRAGEPQHF. Written as DNA, the CDR3 is TGCAGCGTTGAATGGCGTGCGGGAGAGCCCCAGCATTTT.

The V call is TRBV29-1, the J call TRBJ2-7, with TRBD1 identical over 9 bases. The CDR3 is made up of 14 amino acids. V was pared by 4 bases and J by 5 bases, with 9 bases of the junction left unmatched. Germline CDR1 reads SQVTM; CDR2 reads ANQGSEA. CDR3 region: CSVVRTGEVHEQYF. The DNA of the CDR3 is TGCAGCGTTGTCCGGACAGGGGAGGTCCACGAGCAGTACTTC.

The genes are TRBV29-1 and TRBJ1-2; 7 positions match TRBD1. The CDR3 runs 16 residues. V shed 6 bases and J 6 bases; nucleotides not matched to a gene: 19. The germline V gene has CDR1 SQVTM and CDR2 ANQGSEA. As DNA, the CDR3 is TGCAGCGTCGGGGCAACAGGGGATGGGGTCGGTAATGGCTACACCTTC. It yields the protein CSVGATGDGVGNGYTF. The full variable domain, its missing parts supplied by reference TRBV29-1 and TRBJ1-2, is SAVISQKPSRDICQRGTSLTIQCQVDSQVTMMFWYRQQPGQSLTLIATANQGSEATYESGFVIDKFPISRPNLTFSTLTVSNMSPEDSSIYLCSVGATGDGVGNGYTFGSGTRLTVV.

The chain links TRBV6-6 to TRBJ2-3; D is tentatively TRBD1 or TRBD2 (6 bases each). V lost 7 bases and J lost 4, with 12 bases in between. The CDR3 runs to 13 residues. The germline CDR1 and CDR2 sequences are MNHNY and SVGAGI (reference sequence). CDR3 sequence reads: CASNWGAPDTQYF. The DNA of the CDR3 is TGTGCCAGCAATTGGGGGGCTCCAGATACGCAGTATTTT.